Shown below are 32 T cell receptor beta chains from a single sample sequenced in a study of OX40 agonist ivuxolimab in advanced cancers. Only in-frame clones appear in the TCRdb table, and some are missing; sequencing was by immunoSEQ multiplex PCR. The sample includes fewer than 75,000 clones, roughly 89% seen only once; the top ten take 2.8%. This material consisted of CD4+ or CD8+ T cells sorted from blood, taken in a trial of the OX40 agonist ivuxolimab. The receptors stem from an adult with an advanced solid tumor such as melanoma, head and neck, liver or kidney cancer.

This chain connects TRBV5-1 to TRBJ2-3; D call uncertain. CDR3 size: 15 residues. Germline values: CDR1 SGHRS, CDR2 YFSETQ. Trimming shortened V by 0 bases and J by 6 bases, and 14 bases separated the two germline ends. The CDR3 coding sequence is TGCGCCAGCAGCTTGGTGGCAGCCCTAGGGGATACGCAGTATTTT. Translated: CASSLVAALGDTQYF.

The chain is built from TRBV15 and TRBJ1-2, with unresolved D. The CDR3 has 13 amino acids. V lost 4 bases and J lost 8, with 14 bases in between. Germline loops: CDR1 LNHNV, CDR2 YYDKDF (reference sequence). CDR3: CATSTDGKSGYTF. The CDR3 coding sequence is TGTGCCACCAGCACAGACGGTAAGAGCGGCTACACCTTC.

V gene TRBV29-1 combines with J gene TRBJ2-3; no definite D call. The CDR3 sequence is 13 residues long. V was trimmed by 2 bases and J by 2 bases, leaving 8 bases between them. Germline V lookup: CDR1 SQVTM, CDR2 ANQGSEA. For the CDR3, the DNA is TGCAGCGTTGAACTTCGAGCCACAGATACGCAGTATTTT. Its translation is CSVELRATDTQYF.

The J gene is TRBJ2-1, the V gene TRBV28; no reliable D call. With 5 bases removed from V and 10 bases from J, the gap between germline ends came to 12 bases. CDR1 and CDR2 (germline): MDHEN, SYDVKM. CDR3 size: 12 residues. The CDR3 sequence: CASSVSTKEQFF. In nucleotides, the CDR3 is TGTGCCAGCAGTGTCTCCACGAAGGAGCAGTTCTTC.

This chain uses TRBV5-1 with TRBJ2-7; D ambiguous. Germline V lookup: CDR1 SGHRS, CDR2 YFSETQ. V was pared by 4 bases and J by 3 bases, with 11 bases between. This CDR3 is built from 13 residues. The CDR3 protein is CASSPDNNYEQYF. The DNA for the CDR3 is TGCGCCAGCAGCCCGGATAATAACTACGAGCAGTACTTC.

The chain carries TRBV6-5 and TRBJ2-6; TRBD1 matches at 9 bases. CDR3 size: 15 residues. Germline V gene data show CDR1 as MNHEY and CDR2 as SVGAGI. The ends lost 9 bases at V and 2 bases at J; junction bases unmatched: 5. CDR3 nucleotide sequence: TGTGCCAGTGGACAGGGGAGAACTGGGGCCAACGTCCTGACTTTC. This codes for CASGQGRTGANVLTF.

The chain links TRBV28 to TRBJ2-5, with a tentative D call TRBD1 (5 bases). Per the germline V gene, CDR1 is MDHEN and CDR2 is SYDVKM. The ends were cut back, 3 bases at V and 1 base at J, with 12 bases in the middle. The CDR3 runs to 15 residues. The CDR3 region has the DNA TGTGCCAGCAGTTTCTATTCAGGGTCCCAAGAGACCCAGTACTTC. The encoded protein is CASSFYSGSQETQYF.

V gene TRBV19 combines with J gene TRBJ2-7; D not certain. The CDR3 contains 13 residues. Germline CDR1 and CDR2: LNHDA and SQIVND (reference sequence). Trimming removed 3 bases at V and 0 bases at J, with 6 bases between. The DNA of the CDR3 is TGTGCCAGTAGTATTGCGGCCTCCTACGAGCAGTACTTC. It translates to CASSIAASYEQYF.

The chain joins TRBV9 to TRBJ2-5; perhaps TRBD2 as D (5 bases). CDR3 length: 15 residues. V dropped 0 bases and J dropped 2 bases, with 11 bases sitting between them. Germline V gives CDR1 SGDLS, CDR2 YYNGEE. CDR3: CASSVGGLKQETQYF. CDR3 in DNA: TGTGCCAGCAGCGTAGGCGGGCTCAAGCAAGAGACCCAGTACTTC.

V and J are TRBV28 and TRBJ1-1; TRBD1 might be the D (5 bases). Trimming cost V 3 bases and J 4 bases, with 18 bases left between them. Germline V gene lookup returns CDR1 MDHEN and CDR2 SYDVKM. This CDR3 comprises 16 residues. CDR3 sequence reads: CASSLSGAGGSTEAFF. The DNA for the CDR3 is TGTGCCAGCAGTTTGAGTGGGGCAGGAGGTAGCACTGAAGCTTTCTTT.

This clone was observed once. The chain has TRBV19 and TRBJ2-7; 8 bases are shared with TRBD2. CDR3 size: 14 residues. Germline trimming cut 6 bases from V and 7 bases from J; bases unmatched to any gene: 11. Looked up from germline, CDR1 is LNHDA and CDR2 is SQIVND (reference sequence). The CDR3 DNA sequence: TGTGCCAGTAGCGATCGAGCGGGAGCTCGAGAGCAGTACTTC. This encodes CASSDRAGAREQYF.

This rearrangement joins TRBV7-9 to TRBJ2-7; 8 bases fit TRBD2. CDR3 length: 12 amino acids. J gave up 6 bases and V 5 bases, and 3 bases lay outside the gene matches. The germline gives CDR1 SEHNR, CDR2 FQNEAQ (reference sequence). As DNA, the CDR3 is TGTGCCAGCAGCCGGGAGGGCCTCGAGCAGTACTTC. This sequence encodes CASSREGLEQYF.

The rearrangement uses TRBV28 and TRBJ2-7, with D possibly TRBD1 on 5 matching bases. CDR1 and CDR2 (germline): MDHEN, SYDVKM. The CDR3 has 14 amino acids. V lost 6 bases and J 6 bases, leaving 18 bases between the germline ends. The CDR3 is CASSVLSGQGEQYF. CDR3 in DNA: TGTGCCAGCAGCGTACTATCAGGGCAGGGCGAGCAGTACTTC.

The CDR3 region is CASSRMGSGRAFTDTQYF. The CDR3, as DNA: TGTGCCAGCAGCCGGATGGGGTCCGGGAGGGCCTTCACAGATACGCAGTATTTT. The chain recombines TRBV4-2 with TRBJ2-3; 8 nucleotides align to TRBD2. Germline CDR1 and CDR2: LGHNA and YNFKEQ. This CDR3 is built from 18 residues. The V and J ends lost 4 bases and 2 bases, in that order; junction bases with no gene match: 14.

The gene calls are TRBV25-1 and TRBJ1-4; 7 bases map to TRBD1. CDR3 length: 14 residues. Looked up from germline, CDR1 is MGHDK and CDR2 is SYGVNS. V trimming: 2 bases; J trimming: 5 bases; junction bases outside the gene matches: 2. The CDR3 DNA follows: TGTGCCAGCAGTGAACCGGGACAGAATGAAAAACTGTTTTTT. This gives the protein CASSEPGQNEKLFF.

The chain recombines TRBV5-6 with TRBJ2-5, with 7 positions matching TRBD2. Germline CDR1 SGHDT, CDR2 YYEEEE. This CDR3 has 14 amino acids. J lost 1 base, V lost 4 bases, and 4 bases had no gene match. The CDR3 loop reads CASSRVAGQETQYF. The CDR3 DNA sequence: TGTGCCAGCAGCCGAGTAGCGGGCCAAGAGACCCAGTACTTC.

The chain carries TRBV30 and TRBJ2-5; D is unresolved. Trimming shortened V by 0 bases and J by 0 bases, and 8 bases separated the two germline ends. CDR1 and CDR2 from the germline V gene are GTSNPN and SVGIG (reference sequence). This CDR3 comprises 14 residues. The CDR3 loop is CAWSVLTYQETQYF. Written as DNA, the CDR3 is TGTGCCTGGAGTGTGTTGACCTACCAAGAGACCCAGTACTTC.

About this clone: One end of the junction varies from germline; a read error may be responsible. Other DNA sequences within the sample encode an identical CDR3. The chain couples TRBV5-1 to TRBJ2-7, with D perhaps TRBD1 or TRBD2 (5 bases each). The CDR3 totals 14 residues. Germline V gives CDR1 SGHRS, CDR2 YFSETQ. The CDR3 coding sequence is TGCGCTAGCAGCTTGTCCGGTACCGGGACCCACCAGTACTTC. Translated: CASSLSGTGTHQYF.

By share of the sample, this clone is medium-sized (0.01 to 0.1%). This chain links TRBV5-1 with TRBJ2-5, with D perhaps TRBD1 (5 bases). The CDR3 runs to 14 residues. Deletions cut 4 bases from V and 1 base from J, with 11 bases between. Germline assignment: CDR1 SGHRS and CDR2 YFSETQ. The CDR3 DNA follows: TGCGCCAGCAGCCTTTCGGACATCCAAGAGACCCAGTACTTC. This sequence encodes CASSLSDIQETQYF.

The chain employs TRBV19 and TRBJ1-5; 7 bases map to TRBD1. CDR3 size: 14 residues. Trimming cost V 2 bases and J 7 bases; bases outside gene matches: 5. Germline assignment: CDR1 LNHDA and CDR2 SQIVND (reference sequence). As DNA, the CDR3 is TGTGCCAGTAGTATAAAACAGGGGTGGCAGCCCCAGCATTTT. Encoded protein: CASSIKQGWQPQHF.

The rearrangement uses TRBV5-8 and TRBJ1-4, with 8 bases aligning to TRBD1. From germline, CDR1 is SGHTS and CDR2 YDEGEE. This CDR3 comprises 14 residues. V lost 6 bases, J lost 7 bases, and 8 bases stayed unmatched. This CDR3 reads CASTWKQGVEKLFF. The CDR3 DNA reads TGTGCCAGCACCTGGAAACAGGGGGTTGAAAAACTGTTTTTT.

The chain carries TRBV6-6 and TRBJ2-5, with TRBD2 matching over 8 bases. From germline, CDR1 is MNHNY and CDR2 SVGAGI (reference sequence). The CDR3 loop spans 14 amino acids. After removal of 5 bases from V and 4 bases from J, the junction contained 6 bases not matched to a gene. The CDR3 sequence: CASSTAAGGETQYF. The CDR3 region has the DNA TGTGCCAGCAGTACGGCCGCGGGGGGAGAGACCCAGTACTTC.

V and J are TRBV6-1 and TRBJ2-3; D remains ambiguous. In germline, CDR1 is MNHNS, CDR2 SASEGT. CDR3 length equals 15 residues. Trimming removed 4 bases from V and 0 bases from J, with 11 bases in between. This CDR3 is CASSVRQASTDTQYF. In DNA, the CDR3 is TGTGCCAGCAGTGTTAGACAAGCTAGCACAGATACGCAGTATTTT.

This chain links TRBV5-8 with TRBJ2-1; D is perhaps TRBD1 or TRBD2 (6 bases each). Deletions cut 2 bases from V and 1 base from J, with 16 bases between. CDR3 size: 17 residues. The germline CDR1 and CDR2 sequences are SGHTS and YDEGEE. The chain's CDR3 is CASSFGELGGSYNEQFF. Written as DNA, the CDR3 is TGTGCCAGCAGCTTCGGTGAACTAGGGGGGTCCTACAATGAGCAGTTCTTC.

V usage is TRBV30 and J usage is TRBJ2-7; D might be TRBD1 or TRBD2, each matching 5 bases. In germline, CDR1 is GTSNPN, CDR2 SVGIG (reference sequence). V was cut by 4 bases and J by 3 bases, with 13 bases left in between. The CDR3 extends over 13 amino acids. The CDR3 DNA follows: TGTGCCTGGACGCCGTCTGGGGGCTACGAGCAGTACTTC. It encodes CAWTPSGGYEQYF.

The J gene is TRBJ2-3, the V gene TRBV19; D uncertain. The CDR3 spans 12 residues. Trimming left V 2 bases short and J 2 bases short, with 2 bases between. The V gene's germline CDR1 is LNHDA and CDR2 SQIVND (reference sequence). The CDR3 DNA follows: TGTGCCAGTAGTATATACACAGATACGCAGTATTTT. This codes for CASSIYTDTQYF.

This rearrangement joins TRBV28 to TRBJ2-7; D is uncertain. This CDR3 is 11 amino acids long. V was trimmed by 2 bases and J by 4 bases, leaving 3 bases between them. Germline V gene data show CDR1 as MDHEN and CDR2 as SYDVKM. Written as DNA, the CDR3 is TGTGCCAGCAGTTTAGATTACGAGCAGTACTTC. Amino acids: CASSLDYEQYF.

V gene TRBV19 combines with J gene TRBJ1-5; possible D gene TRBD1, 6 bases. This CDR3 spans 15 amino acids. Trimming removed 1 base at V and 4 bases at J, with 11 bases between. Germline CDR1 is LNHDA and CDR2 is SQIVND (reference sequence). The CDR3 is CASSIGQDFNQPQHF. The CDR3 region has the DNA TGTGCCAGTAGTATAGGACAGGACTTTAATCAGCCCCAGCATTTT.

The rearrangement links TRBV7-9 to TRBJ2-2; possibly TRBD2 for D (5 bases). The CDR3 is made up of 12 amino acids. Germline CDR1 SEHNR, CDR2 FQNEAQ (reference sequence). V lost 5 bases and J lost 9, with 10 bases in between. The CDR3 spells CASSREPRELFF. The DNA of the CDR3 is TGTGCCAGCAGCCGGGAACCCCGGGAGCTGTTTTTT.

The chain links TRBV18 to TRBJ1-1; the D is unclear. Germline lookup yields CDR1 KGHSH and CDR2 LQKENI. The V gene lost 5 bases and the J gene lost 1 base, with 11 bases spanning the gap. The CDR3 runs 14 residues. The CDR3, as DNA: TGTGCCAGCTCAGAGGGTCAGACGAACACTGAAGCTTTCTTT. It specifies CASSEGQTNTEAFF.

V gene TRBV6-1 combines with J gene TRBJ1-5, with D perhaps TRBD1 (6 bases). V gave up 5 bases and J gave up 1 base, with 12 bases separating them. CDR3 length: 15 residues. CDR1 is MNHNS, CDR2 SASEGT, per germline. The DNA for the CDR3 is TGTGCCAGCAGTCTTAGTACAGGGAGCAATCAGCCCCAGCATTTT. As protein: CASSLSTGSNQPQHF.

The gene calls are TRBV30 and TRBJ1-3; the D is unclear. The CDR3 spans 12 residues. CDR1 GTSNPN and CDR2 SVGIG come from the germline V gene (reference sequence). The V and J ends lost 8 bases and 0 bases respectively, with 8 bases between them. CDR3 in DNA: TGTGCCCGAGGAATCTCTGGAAACACCATATATTTT. Its translation: CARGISGNTIYF. Filled out from reference TRBV30 and TRBJ1-3, the complete variable domain reads SQTIHQWPATLVQPVGSPLSLECTVEGTSNPNLYWYRQAAGRGLQLLFYSVGIGQISSEVPQNLSASRPQDRQFILSSKKLLLSDSGFYLCARGISGNTIYFGEGSWLTVV.